The 11 T cell receptor beta chains listed next were all sequenced from one sample in a study of blood T cells in healthy people across ages. The second PCR ran about 6 to 12 cycles with a sample-barcoded 5' primer and J-beta primers. Via MiXCR, TCRdb re-called the 5' RACE reads, giving one row per CDR3 protein. The repertoire holds under 1,000,000 distinct CDR3 sequences, with around 45% as singletons. Material for sequencing was blood. The receptors stem from an elderly man in good health.

This chain uses TRBV10-3 with TRBJ2-3, with TRBD2 matching 12 bases. Germline CDR1 reads ENHRY; CDR2 reads SYGVKD. The CDR3 has 16 amino acids. CDR3 loop: CASAGGTSGSTDTQYF. In nucleotides, the CDR3 is TGTGCATCTGCCGGTGGGACTAGCGGGAGCACAGATACGCAGTATTTT.

This clonotype showed up many times. The J gene is TRBJ2-7, the V gene TRBV25-1, with D perhaps TRBD1 (7 bases). Germline V lookup: CDR1 MGHDK, CDR2 SYGVNS. The V end was cut by 5 bases, the J end by 5 bases, with 13 bases between. CDR3 size: 13 residues. CDR3 sequence reads: CASSWQGGNEQYF. CDR3 coding DNA: TGTGCCAGCAGTTGGCAGGGGGGCAACGAGCAGTACTTC.

The chain couples TRBV5-1 to TRBJ2-5; D uncertain. This CDR3 has 12 residues. V lost 4 bases and J 4 bases, leaving 8 bases between the germline ends. From germline, CDR1 is SGHRS and CDR2 YFSETQ. This CDR3 is CASSPPSETQYF. The DNA of the CDR3 is TGCGCCAGCAGCCCCCCATCAGAGACCCAGTACTTC. The full variable domain, with the rest looked up from reference TRBV5-1 and TRBJ2-5, is KAGVTQTPRYLIKTRGQQVTLSCSPISGHRSVSWYQQTPGQGLQFLFEYFSETQRNKGNFPGRFSGRQFSNSRSEMNVSTLELGDSALYLCASSPPSETQYFGPGTRLLVL.

In the case of this clonotype: One junction end does not reproduce the germline sequence, and a read error may be involved. The genes are TRBV4-1 and TRBJ2-3; TRBD2 matches at 12 bases. The CDR3 contains 18 residues. Germline V gives CDR1 MGHRA, CDR2 YSYEKL. The CDR3 DNA sequence: TGCGCCAGCAGCCAAGTAGGGCTAGCGGGAGGGGAGGTAGATGCGCAGTATTTT. Amino acid sequence: CASSQVGLAGGEVDAQYF.

This clonotype was observed at least ten times. The genes are TRBV29-1 and TRBJ2-5; possible D gene TRBD1, 6 bases. CDR1 SQVTM and CDR2 ANQGSEA come from the germline V gene. The ends were cut back, 8 bases at V and 1 base at J, with 17 bases in the middle. The CDR3 is 14 amino acids. The CDR3, as DNA: TGCAGCTCCCGGGACATCATTAGCCAAGAGACCCAGTACTTC. This codes for CSSRDIISQETQYF.

The chain links TRBV6-6 to TRBJ2-3, with D unclear. Trimming left V 5 bases short and J 6 bases short, with 21 bases between. The CDR3 has 16 amino acids. Germline V gene data show CDR1 as MNHNY and CDR2 as SVGAGI (reference sequence). The CDR3 protein is CASSPSRQSPGDTQYF. CDR3 nucleotides: TGTGCCAGCAGTCCCTCCCGGCAGTCTCCTGGGGATACGCAGTATTTT.

This clonotype was found once. This chain links TRBV13 with TRBJ2-5; TRBD2 might be the D (7 bases). V lost 4 bases, J lost 11 bases, and 23 bases lay in between. The CDR3 loop spans 15 amino acids. Per germline, CDR1 PRHDT and CDR2 FYEKMQ (reference sequence). The CDR3 region is CASSSSWGGGKEQYF. For the CDR3, the DNA is TGTGCCAGCAGCTCCTCTTGGGGGGGCGGGAAGGAGCAGTACTTC.

The gene calls are TRBV2 and TRBJ1-1, with a possible D match to TRBD1 (6 bases). CDR1 is SNHLY and CDR2 is FYNNEI in the germline V gene. The CDR3 runs 14 residues. The ends were cut back, 4 bases at V and 2 bases at J, with 11 bases in the middle. CDR3 DNA: TGTGCCAGCAGTGTCCGGACAGTTAACACTGAAGCTTTCTTT. Translating it yields CASSVRTVNTEAFF.

This chain links TRBV7-2 with TRBJ2-2, with unresolved D. Germline V CDR1 and CDR2: SGHTA, FQGNSA. The length of the CDR3 is 13 residues. Trimming removed 4 bases from V and 6 bases from J, with 9 bases in between. The DNA for the CDR3 is TGTGCCAGCAGCTCCCTAAGTCCCGGGGAGCTGTTTTTT. Protein: CASSSLSPGELFF.

This clonotype appeared a few times. The chain has TRBV20-1 and TRBJ2-7, with 10 bases fitting TRBD2. Germline V gene data show CDR1 as DFQATT and CDR2 as SNEGSKA (reference sequence). The ends lost 4 bases at V and 10 bases at J; junction bases unmatched: 16. This CDR3 has 15 residues. The CDR3 loop is CSANTGTSAGRVQYF. CDR3 nucleotide sequence: TGCAGTGCTAATACCGGGACTAGCGCCGGTCGTGTCCAGTACTTC.

This clonotype occurred a few times. V is TRBV7-2 and J is TRBJ2-1, with 10 nucleotides matching TRBD2. The CDR3 is 16 amino acids. The germline gives CDR1 SGHTA, CDR2 FQGNSA. The J segment lost 9 bases and the V segment lost 1 base, leaving 9 bases of the junction unmatched. CDR3 coding DNA: TGTGCCAGCAGCTTAGAGGGAGCGGGAGGGATCGGTGAGCAGTTCTTC. The encoded protein is CASSLEGAGGIGEQFF.